This TCR beta chain is from a study of tumor and adjacent non-tumor tissue in lung cancer. The overall study: The cohort had about twelve adenocarcinoma, a couple of squamous cell and 1 small cell patients.

Whole-study findings and limits: Tumor TCR diversity, when higher, was linked to shorter survival. Significantly higher TCR diversity was found in tumor than normal lung.

The CDR3 totals 14 residues. Germline values: CDR1 DFQATT, CDR2 SNEGSKA (reference sequence). TCRbeta libraries were built with three rounds of nested PCR, modified from ARM-PCR. In TCRdb, the multiplex PCR reads were re-called with MiXCR into one record per CDR3 protein. The table has tens of thousands of distinct CDR3 sequences, 60% to 65% seen once. RNA was extracted from bulk tissue without any cell sorting. Distant lung tissue was collected more than 3 cm away from the tumor edge. Chemotherapy-naive patients with new lung cancer underwent thoracic surgery in China, August–late 2014. On this clonotype itself: Its antigen is unknown. Mismatch with germline at one junction end may stem from a read error.

This chain uses TRBV20-1 with TRBJ2-1; D not certain. Sequencing was carried out using distant non-tumor lung tissue. The sequence was collected from a woman in her thirties or forties with non-small cell lung cancer. The CDR3 protein is CNARHDRSYNEQFF. The CDR3 DNA sequence: TGCAATGCTAGACACGACCGGTCCTACAATGAGCAGTTCTTC.